This T cell receptor beta chain was identified in a study of beta chain features in type 1 diabetes. Every isolated RNA sample was fully reverse transcribed, so sequencing captured expressed TCRB transcripts. Assay used: immunoSEQ multiplex PCR; TCRdb lists only in-frame clones, some missing. Among roughly 100,000 clones listed, 25% to 35% were seen once. The table lists this clone with a few counts. Its matching antigen is unknown. The CDR3 length is 12 residues. Unmatched junction bases numbered 6, after V lost 6 bases and J lost 8 bases. The V gene's germline CDR1 is MDHEN and CDR2 SYDVKM. Study-wide points: The study found moderately but significantly shorter TCRB CDR3s in all four CD4+ subsets of Type 1 diabetes patients.

Material: central memory CD4+ T cells from blood. This chain joins TRBV28 and TRBJ1-2, with 7 nucleotides matching TRBD1. The clonotype comes from a woman in her late teens or twenties with type 1 diabetes. This CDR3 reads CASSTTGMGYTF. The CDR3 coding sequence is TGTGCCAGCAGCACGACAGGGATGGGCTACACCTTC.